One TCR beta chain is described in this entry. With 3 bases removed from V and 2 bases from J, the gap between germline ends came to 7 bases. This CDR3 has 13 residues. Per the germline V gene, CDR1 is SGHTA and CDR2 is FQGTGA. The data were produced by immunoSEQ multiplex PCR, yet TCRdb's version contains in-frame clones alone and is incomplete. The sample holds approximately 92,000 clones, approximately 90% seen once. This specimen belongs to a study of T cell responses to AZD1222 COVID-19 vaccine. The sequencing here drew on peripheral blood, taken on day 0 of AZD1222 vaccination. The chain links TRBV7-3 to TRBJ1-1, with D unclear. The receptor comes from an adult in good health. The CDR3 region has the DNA TGTGCCAGCAGCTTCGCGGTAAACACTGAAGCTTTCTTT. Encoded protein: CASSFAVNTEAFF. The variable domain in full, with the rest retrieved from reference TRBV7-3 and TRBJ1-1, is GAGVSQTPSNKVTEKGKYVELRCDPISGHTALYWYRQSLGQGPEFLIYFQGTGAADDSGLPNDRFFAVRPEGSVSTLKIQRTERGDSAVYLCASSFAVNTEAFFGQGTRLTVV.